The next 7 T cell receptor beta chains were all read from a single sample in a study of blood T cell repertoires in COVID-19. The protocol was immunoSEQ multiplex PCR, while the TCRdb copy is restricted to in-frame clones and leaves out a portion. This table holds approximately 200,000 clones, more than 80% found once. The sequenced sample consisted of peripheral blood. The receptor source for this set is a woman older than 75 with COVID-19, enrolled during active disease.

This chain links TRBV5-1 with TRBJ1-5, with TRBD1 matching 7 bases. This CDR3 contains 13 residues. With 0 bases clipped from V and 6 bases from J, the junction kept 0 bases outside the gene matches. The germline V gene encodes CDR1 SGHRS and CDR2 YFSETQ. DNA of the CDR3: TGCGCCAGCAGCTTGGAGGGGGCTCAGCCCCAGCATTTT. This encodes CASSLEGAQPQHF.

The chain links TRBV7-3 to TRBJ1-6; 8 bases align to TRBD1. This CDR3 contains 14 residues. The germline gives CDR1 SGHTA, CDR2 FQGTGA. The J segment lost 10 bases and the V segment lost 5 bases, leaving 7 bases of the junction unmatched. The CDR3 coding sequence is TGTGCCAGCAGCGACGGGACAGGCGAATCACCCCTCCACTTT. It is translated as CASSDGTGESPLHF.

This chain joins TRBV2 and TRBJ1-1; D is undetermined. Germline CDR1 SNHLY, CDR2 FYNNEI. CDR3 length: 12 residues. The V and J ends lost 4 bases and 5 bases respectively, with 8 bases between them. This CDR3 reads CASSVAGTEAFF. DNA of the CDR3: TGTGCCAGCAGTGTTGCGGGGACTGAAGCTTTCTTT.

This chain joins TRBV5-1 and TRBJ2-3, with D perhaps matching TRBD2 (6 bases). Per germline, CDR1 SGHRS and CDR2 YFSETQ. V lost 0 bases and J 2 bases, leaving 13 bases between the germline ends. CDR3 length equals 16 residues. The CDR3, as DNA: TGCGCCAGCAGCTTGGCCCTGGGGGGACCCACAGATACGCAGTATTTT. It encodes CASSLALGGPTDTQYF.

This clone was found a few times. The genes are TRBV3-1 (or the pseudogene TRBV3-2) and TRBJ2-7; 7 nucleotides align to TRBD1. CDR1 is LGHDT, CDR2 YNNKEL, per germline (reference sequence). The CDR3 is 14 amino acids. With 1 base clipped from V and 4 bases from J, the junction kept 4 bases outside the gene matches. The chain's CDR3 is CASSQGQGRYEQYF. The CDR3 DNA sequence: TGTGCCAGCAGCCAAGGACAGGGTCGGTACGAGCAGTACTTC.

CDR3 coding DNA: TGTGCCAGCAGCTCCTTAGCGGGAGGGCCCTACAATGAGCAGTTCTTC. Protein product: CASSSLAGGPYNEQFF. The J gene is TRBJ2-1, the V gene TRBV7-9; 11 bases map to TRBD2. Per the germline V gene, CDR1 is SEHNR and CDR2 is FQNEAQ (reference sequence). J lost 2 bases, V lost 4 bases, and 4 bases had no gene match. This CDR3 region has 16 residues.

The chain combines TRBV7-2 with TRBJ2-2; TRBD1 matches 7 bases. V lost 3 bases to trimming and J lost 6 bases; unmatched junction nucleotides: 4. This CDR3 region has 14 residues. Germline assignment: CDR1 SGHTA and CDR2 FQGNSA. CDR3 sequence reads: CASSFKGGSGELFF. The CDR3 DNA is TGTGCCAGCAGCTTTAAAGGGGGCTCCGGGGAGCTGTTTTTT.